The next 27 T cell receptor beta chains were all read from a single sample in a study of sequential checkpoint blockade in melanoma. Sample treatment: randomized to nivolumab then ipilimumab (arm A) or the reverse (arm B). Method: immunoSEQ multiplex PCR; TCRdb's copy keeps in-frame clones and lacks some. The sample lists some 18,000 clones, less than 30% seen once, with around 7.2% in the top ten. Sequences were derived from tumor tissue (inferred from file names), sampled from a patient given nivolumab and ipilimumab in sequence. The receptors were gathered from a human donor with melanoma.

This clone showed up just a few times. The chain recombines TRBV12-5 with TRBJ1-5; 8 bases align to TRBD1. The CDR3 has 14 amino acids. Looked up from germline, CDR1 is LGHNT and CDR2 is FRNRAP. The CDR3 DNA reads as TGTGCCAGCCGACCCGGACAGGGCCGACAGCCCCAGCATTTT. Translated: CASRPGQGRQPQHF. Complete variable domain (other parts from reference TRBV12-5 and TRBJ1-5): DARVTQTPRHKVTEMGQEVTMRCQPILGHNTVFWYRQTMMQGLELLAYFRNRAPLDDSGMPKDRFSAEMPDATLATLKIQPSEPRDSAVYFCASRPGQGRQPQHFGDGTRLSIL.

The gene calls are TRBV29-1 and TRBJ1-2, with 9 bases lining up with TRBD1. V shed 2 bases, J shed 4 bases, and the junction held 11 bases outside the gene matches. This CDR3 has 16 amino acids. Per the germline V gene, CDR1 is SQVTM and CDR2 is ANQGSEA. The CDR3 loop reads CSVEWAGTGYSYGYTF. The CDR3 DNA is TGCAGCGTTGAATGGGCCGGGACAGGGTACAGCTATGGCTACACCTTC.

This clone turned up a few times. The V gene is TRBV18, the J gene TRBJ1-1, with unresolved D. There are 13 residues in the CDR3. V was clipped by 0 bases and J by 0 bases, with 2 bases between them. Per the germline V gene, CDR1 is KGHSH and CDR2 is LQKENI. This CDR3 is CASSPPMNTEAFF. In nucleotides, the CDR3 is TGTGCCAGCTCACCACCTATGAACACTGAAGCTTTCTTT.

CDR3 residues: CASRPGLAYNEQFF. The CDR3, as DNA: TGTGCCAGTAGGCCGGGACTTGCCTACAATGAGCAGTTCTTC. V is TRBV19 and J is TRBJ2-1; the D gene is possibly TRBD2 (6 bases). CDR3 length: 14 amino acids. CDR1 and CDR2 from the germline V gene are LNHDA and SQIVND (reference sequence). Trimming took off 6 bases at V and 2 bases at J, with 11 bases between the two ends. Full variable domain (missing parts from reference TRBV19 and TRBJ2-1): DGGITQSPKYLFRKEGQNVTLSCEQNLNHDAMYWYRQDPGQGLRLIYYSQIVNDFQKGDIAEGYSVSREKKESFPLTVTSAQKNPTAFYLCASRPGLAYNEQFFGPGTRLTVL.

The V gene is TRBV5-1, the J gene TRBJ1-1, with TRBD1 as a possible D gene (5 bases). V lost 3 bases to trimming and J lost 1 base, with 10 bases between them. The CDR3 has 14 amino acids. Germline V gene lookup returns CDR1 SGHRS and CDR2 YFSETQ. The CDR3 loop reads CASSYVGGNTEAFF. The CDR3 nucleotides read TGCGCCAGCAGCTATGTGGGGGGGAACACTGAAGCTTTCTTT.

The V gene is TRBV18, the J gene TRBJ2-7; D may be TRBD2 (5 bases). Deletions cut 0 bases from V and 4 bases from J, with 16 bases between. CDR1 is KGHSH and CDR2 is LQKENI in the germline V gene. This CDR3 has 16 amino acids. The CDR3 protein is CASSPPRVSVAYEQYF. In nucleotides, the CDR3 is TGTGCCAGCTCACCACCGCGGGTATCGGTAGCTTACGAGCAGTACTTC.

The gene calls are TRBV19 and TRBJ1-5, with 10 bases fitting TRBD1. The CDR3 is 15 residues long. With V trimmed by 6 bases and J by 3 bases, 5 bases remained unmatched. Germline V gene data show CDR1 as LNHDA and CDR2 as SQIVND (reference sequence). CDR3 sequence (DNA): TGTGCCAGTAGGGACAGGGGGTATAACAATCAGCCCCAGCATTTT. It is translated as CASRDRGYNNQPQHF.

The V call is TRBV6-8, the J call TRBJ1-1; D remains ambiguous. The CDR3 totals 13 residues. The germline V gene has CDR1 MNHGY and CDR2 SAAAGT. Trimming cost V 6 bases and J 5 bases, with 13 bases left between them. CDR3: CASRTGIATEAFF. CDR3 sequence (DNA): TGTGCCAGCAGGACTGGCATAGCGACTGAAGCTTTCTTT.

V gene TRBV6-8 combines with J gene TRBJ2-5, with no clear D. V dropped 6 bases and J dropped 9 bases, with 20 bases sitting between them. Germline values: CDR1 MNHGY, CDR2 SAAAGT. The CDR3 extends over 14 amino acids. CDR3 loop: CASRGMGSGTAQYF. For the CDR3, the DNA is TGTGCCAGCAGGGGGATGGGCAGTGGCACGGCCCAGTACTTC.

The V and J genes are TRBV9 and TRBJ1-4; tentative D call: TRBD1 (5 bases). This CDR3 has 14 amino acids. With 3 bases removed from V and 7 bases from J, the gap between germline ends came to 13 bases. Germline CDR1 is SGDLS and CDR2 is YYNGEE. The CDR3 here is CASSAKPGPEKLFF. CDR3 DNA: TGTGCCAGCAGCGCGAAGCCAGGGCCTGAAAAACTGTTTTTT.

V is TRBV11-3 and J is TRBJ2-7; 7 bases map to TRBD1. The CDR3 runs 14 residues. Per the germline V gene, CDR1 is SGHNT and CDR2 is YENEEA. After removal of 2 bases from V and 3 bases from J, the junction contained 4 bases not matched to a gene. The CDR3 spells CASSLTTGVYEQYF. CDR3 bases: TGTGCCAGCAGCTTAACAACAGGGGTCTACGAGCAGTACTTC.

Of note for this clone: The same CDR3 can be traced to other DNA sequences in this sample. The chain recombines TRBV5-1 with TRBJ2-1, with 9 nucleotides matching TRBD2. Trimming removed 0 bases from V and 4 bases from J; junction bases left unmatched: 2. Germline CDR1 reads SGHRS; CDR2 reads YFSETQ. The CDR3 is 15 amino acids. The CDR3 nucleotides are TGCGCCAGCAGCTTGGGGGCGGGAGGGTACAATGAGCAGTTCTTC. This gives the protein CASSLGAGGYNEQFF. Using reference TRBV5-1 and TRBJ2-1 for the parts outside the CDR3, the full variable domain is KAGVTQTPRYLIKTRGQQVTLSCSPISGHRSVSWYQQTPGQGLQFLFEYFSETQRNKGNFPGRFSGRQFSNSRSEMNVSTLELGDSALYLCASSLGAGGYNEQFFGPGTRLTVL.

The sample holds a few counts of this clone. V gene TRBV19 combines with J gene TRBJ2-2, with no clear D. In germline, CDR1 is LNHDA, CDR2 SQIVND (reference sequence). CDR3 length: 14 amino acids. Between the trimmed V and J ends, which lost 3 bases and 7 bases, there was a span of 12 bases. CDR3 nucleotide sequence: TGTGCCAGTAGTATCCGGCGCTACGGCGGGGAGCTGTTTTTT. It translates to CASSIRRYGGELFF.

The chain recombines TRBV6-8 with TRBJ1-6, with D possibly TRBD1 on 5 matching bases. The V and J ends lost 6 bases and 5 bases respectively, with 14 bases between them. The germline CDR1 and CDR2 sequences are MNHGY and SAAAGT. The CDR3 spans 15 residues. CDR3 protein: CASRYGRVDNSPLHF. The DNA of the CDR3 is TGTGCCAGCAGGTACGGCAGGGTGGATAATTCACCCCTCCACTTT.

The V gene is TRBV5-1, the J gene TRBJ2-3; D gene unclear. The CDR3 extends over 14 amino acids. The germline V and J ends were trimmed by 1 base and 1 base, with 7 bases remaining between them. The germline V gene encodes CDR1 SGHRS and CDR2 YFSETQ. The CDR3 bases are TGCGCCAGCAGCTTGTACCGGGGCACAGATACGCAGTATTTT. Amino acids: CASSLYRGTDTQYF.

This clone was seen more than once but under ten times. The rearrangement joins TRBV11-3 to TRBJ1-1; no firm D call. CDR1 SGHNT and CDR2 YENEEA come from the germline V gene. The ends were cut back, 5 bases at V and 4 bases at J, with 14 bases in the middle. The CDR3 length is 14 residues. CDR3 residues: CASSPAFIGTEAFF. The CDR3 region has the DNA TGTGCCAGCAGCCCCGCTTTTATCGGCACTGAAGCTTTCTTT.

This clone has more than one count but fewer than ten. The chain joins TRBV11-3 to TRBJ2-1; 9 positions agree with TRBD1. V shed 4 bases and J 7 bases; nucleotides not matched to a gene: 8. The germline gives CDR1 SGHNT, CDR2 YENEEA. The CDR3 loop spans 15 amino acids. CDR3 amino acids: CASSSPGQGFNEQFF. The CDR3 DNA reads as TGTGCCAGCAGCTCGCCGGGACAGGGTTTTAATGAGCAGTTCTTC.

This rearrangement joins TRBV29-1 to TRBJ2-2, with D perhaps given as TRBD1 or TRBD2 (5 bases each). The CDR3 loop spans 14 amino acids. CDR1 is SQVTM, CDR2 ANQGSEA, per germline. The ends were cut back, 7 bases at V and 6 bases at J, with 18 bases in the middle. The CDR3 coding sequence is TGCAGCGCTGGTCAGGGCGGGTCAGCCGGGGAGCTGTTTTTT. Amino acid sequence: CSAGQGGSAGELFF.

V gene TRBV29-1 combines with J gene TRBJ1-1; D not resolved. Germline V CDR1 and CDR2: SQVTM, ANQGSEA. Trimming shortened V by 4 bases and J by 2 bases, and 14 bases separated the two germline ends. The CDR3 contains 14 residues. This chain's CDR3 is CSVARTDTNTEAFF. The CDR3 nucleotides read TGCAGCGTTGCCCGAACAGACACCAACACTGAAGCTTTCTTT.

The chain is built from TRBV30 and TRBJ1-5; D is uncertain. With 2 bases removed from V and 0 bases from J, the gap between germline ends came to 20 bases. There are 18 residues in the CDR3. Germline V gives CDR1 GTSNPN, CDR2 SVGIG (reference sequence). The CDR3 DNA follows: TGTGCCTGGAGTCTCAGGACTAGCGACCTGGGTAGCAATCAGCCCCAGCATTTT. Translation: CAWSLRTSDLGSNQPQHF.

This clone has just a few counts. CDR3 sequence (DNA): TGTGCCTGGACTAGGGGCCGCACAGAACGCTATGGCTACACCTTC. It translates to CAWTRGRTERYGYTF. The gene calls are TRBV30 and TRBJ1-2; weak D call: TRBD1 (5 bases). CDR3 length equals 15 residues. The V gene lost 4 bases and the J gene lost 4 bases, with 19 bases spanning the gap. Germline V lookup: CDR1 GTSNPN, CDR2 SVGIG (reference sequence).

The V call is TRBV15, the J call TRBJ2-1; tentatively, D is TRBD1 or TRBD2 (6 bases each). Trimming shortened V by 1 base and J by 2 bases, and 15 bases separated the two germline ends. Per germline, CDR1 LNHNV and CDR2 YYDKDF (reference sequence). The CDR3 has 17 amino acids. CDR3 DNA sequence: TGTGCCACCAGCAGAGCTCGAGGGGGGATCACCTACAATGAGCAGTTCTTC. Residues: CATSRARGGITYNEQFF.

There are a few counts of this clone. The chain has TRBV6-8 and TRBJ1-3; D gene unclear. Germline V CDR1 and CDR2: MNHGY, SAAAGT. The CDR3 extends over 13 amino acids. V lost 7 bases and J lost 4, with 11 bases in between. CDR3 in DNA: TGTGCCAGCAATCCAGGTAGAGGAAACACCATATATTTT. Translation: CASNPGRGNTIYF.

V is TRBV28 and J is TRBJ2-2; 8 bases map to TRBD2. CDR3 length: 12 residues. From germline, CDR1 is MDHEN and CDR2 SYDVKM. Trimming took 8 bases from V and 6 from J; bases not matched to a gene: 2. The CDR3 loop is CASREGPGELFF. The CDR3 nucleotides read TGTGCCAGCCGGGAGGGCCCCGGGGAGCTGTTTTTT. Together with reference TRBV28 and TRBJ2-2, the CDR3 gives the full variable domain: DVKVTQSSRYLVKRTGEKVFLECVQDMDHENMFWYRQDPGLGLRLIYFSYDVKMKEKGDIPEGYSVSREKKERFSLILESASTNQTSMYLCASREGPGELFFGEGSRLTVL.

The chain couples TRBV25-1 to TRBJ2-7; TRBD1 matches 8 bases. CDR3 length: 15 amino acids. Germline CDR1 and CDR2: MGHDK and SYGVNS. The junction had 7 bases not matched to a gene; V was cut back by 3 bases and J by 3 bases. The CDR3 DNA reads as TGTGCCAGCAGTGACCCGGGACAGGTAGGCTACGAGCAGTACTTC. Translated: CASSDPGQVGYEQYF.

The rearrangement links TRBV28 to TRBJ1-1; TRBD1 might be the D (5 bases). This CDR3 is built from 14 residues. Trimming cost V 4 bases and J 1 base, with 10 bases left between them. From germline, CDR1 is MDHEN and CDR2 SYDVKM. This CDR3 reads CASSSLGGNTEAFF. Here the CDR3 DNA reads TGTGCCAGCAGTTCCCTCGGGGGGAACACTGAAGCTTTCTTT.

DNA for the CDR3: TGTGCCAGCAGCGTAGTTACACCCTCTGGGGCCAACGTCCTGACTTTC. Protein: CASSVVTPSGANVLTF. This chain links TRBV9 with TRBJ2-6; no clear D gene. The CDR3 runs 16 residues. The V and J ends lost 0 bases and 0 bases respectively, with 7 bases between them. Germline CDR1 is SGDLS and CDR2 is YYNGEE.